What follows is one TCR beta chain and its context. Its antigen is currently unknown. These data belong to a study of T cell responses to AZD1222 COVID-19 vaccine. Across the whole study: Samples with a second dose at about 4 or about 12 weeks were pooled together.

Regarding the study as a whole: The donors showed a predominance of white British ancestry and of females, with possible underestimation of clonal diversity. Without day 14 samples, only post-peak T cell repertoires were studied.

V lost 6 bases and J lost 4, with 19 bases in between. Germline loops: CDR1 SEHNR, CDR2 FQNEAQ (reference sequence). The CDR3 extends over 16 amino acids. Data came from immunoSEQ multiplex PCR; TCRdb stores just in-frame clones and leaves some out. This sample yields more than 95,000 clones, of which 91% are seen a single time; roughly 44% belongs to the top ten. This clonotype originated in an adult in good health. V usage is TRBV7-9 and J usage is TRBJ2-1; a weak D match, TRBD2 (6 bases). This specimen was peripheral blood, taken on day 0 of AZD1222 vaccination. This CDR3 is CASSPNQGGPYNEQFF. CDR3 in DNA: TGTGCCAGCAGTCCAAATCAGGGAGGACCTTACAATGAGCAGTTCTTC.